The rows below give T cell receptor beta chains drawn from one sample of a study of T cell responses to AZD1222 COVID-19 vaccine. TCRdb's copy holds only in-frame clones and misses some; the assay was immunoSEQ multiplex PCR. The sample includes around 130,000 clones, 93% seen only once; the top ten take about 0.86%. The sample was peripheral blood, taken on day 0 of AZD1222 vaccination. These receptors came from an adult in good health. Each CDR3 is given with its conserved first and last residue. A D gene is named only where the DNA matches it firmly. Part of the rows lack a size; the others show once, few, many or a class for expanded clones.

d_call clone_size j_call v_call cdr3_aa cdr3_nt
- few TRBJ1-3 TRBV25-1 CASTGSGNTIYF TGTGCCAGCACAGGCTCTGGAAACACCATATATTTT
- - TRBJ1-1 TRBV5-4 CASSQDPGAGEAFF TGTGCCAGCAGCCAAGATCCTGGTGCGGGTGAAGCTTTCTTT
- - TRBJ1-2 TRBV18 CASSPQTGLNYGYTF TGTGCCAGCTCACCACAAACAGGGCTCAACTATGGCTACACCTTC
- - TRBJ2-5 TRBV6-1 CASSEGVQTQETQYF TGTGCCAGCAGTGAAGGAGTGCAGACACAAGAGACCCAGTACTTC
- - TRBJ2-2 TRBV30 CACGGGGNTGELFF TGTGCCTGCGGAGGGGGGGGAAACACCGGGGAGCTGTTTTTT
TRBD1 - TRBJ1-1 TRBV27 CASSLRTGGTEAFF TGTGCCAGCAGTTTACGGACAGGAGGTACTGAAGCTTTCTTT
- once TRBJ2-7 TRBV4-2 CASSLEQYYEQYF TGTGCCAGCAGCCTAGAACAGTACTACGAGCAGTACTTC
- - TRBJ2-5 TRBV2 CASTQQGETQYF TGTGCCAGCACTCAGCAGGGAGAGACCCAGTACTTC
TRBD1 - TRBJ1-4 TRBV15 CATSRELTGIYLFF TGTGCCACCAGCAGAGAGCTGACAGGGATTTATTTGTTTTTT
- - TRBJ2-7 TRBV11-3 CASSQDRDSPQYF TGTGCCAGCAGCCAAGACAGGGACTCCCCGCAGTACTTC
TRBD2 once TRBJ2-3 TRBV18 CASSSLQRGGTDTQYF TGTGCCAGCTCATCTCTCCAGCGGGGGGGAACAGATACGCAGTATTTT
- - TRBJ2-5 TRBV5-8 CASSLRGEETQYF TGTGCCAGCAGCCTGCGGGGTGAAGAGACCCAGTACTTC
- - TRBJ1-2 TRBV19 CASIPRSQGTASGNYGYTF TGTGCCAGTATCCCCCGGTCCCAGGGAACGGCAAGCGGCAACTATGGCTACACCTTC
- once TRBJ1-5 TRBV5-4 CASSTDGSNQPQHF TGTGCCAGCAGCACGGACGGATCCAATCAGCCCCAGCATTTT
TRBD1 - TRBJ1-5 TRBV6-1 CASSGPGTGSNQPQHF TGTGCCAGCAGTGGGCCCGGGACAGGTAGCAATCAGCCCCAGCATTTT
- - TRBJ2-3 TRBV7-9 CASSLPADTQYF TGTGCCAGCAGCTTACCCGCAGATACGCAGTATTTT
- once TRBJ2-1 TRBV27 CASSFRGGQGTYNEQFF TGTGCCAGCAGTTTCCGGGGGGGACAGGGCACTTACAATGAGCAGTTCTTC
- once TRBJ1-4 TRBV5-1 CASSSVTGTNEKLFF TGCGCCAGCAGCTCCGTGACAGGAACTAATGAAAAACTGTTTTTT